One and the same sample provided the 10 T cell receptor beta chains below, sequenced in a study of control samples from healthy donors and cancer patients. Sequencing was performed with immunoSEQ multiplex PCR; in TCRdb, only in-frame clones are kept and a portion is missing. The sample carries around 150,000 clones, under 90% recorded once. Sequencing was done on a sample of blood. Receptors originate from a man aged 25 to 40 in good health.

The V call is TRBV6-5, the J call TRBJ2-3; maybe TRBD1 (6 bases). V gave up 10 bases and J gave up 0 bases, with 14 bases separating them. This CDR3 has 14 residues. From germline, CDR1 is MNHEY and CDR2 SVGAGI. Here the CDR3 DNA reads TGTGCCACCCTGGGGGCAGCGAGCACAGATACGCAGTATTTT. The encoded protein is CATLGAASTDTQYF.

V is TRBV6-4 and J is TRBJ2-1; 14 bases map to TRBD2. The CDR3 runs to 17 residues. V dropped 4 bases and J dropped 0; count of bases not matched to a gene: 2. From germline, CDR1 is MRHNA and CDR2 SNTAGT. The CDR3 is CASSAGTSGGSYNEQFF. DNA of the CDR3: TGTGCCAGCAGTGCCGGGACTAGCGGGGGCTCCTACAATGAGCAGTTCTTC.

The chain combines TRBV7-2 with TRBJ1-5, with 9 positions matching TRBD1. Germline CDR1 reads SGHTA; CDR2 reads FQGNSA. This CDR3 is 15 amino acids long. Unmatched junction bases numbered 6, after V lost 3 bases and J lost 6 bases. The DNA of the CDR3 is TGTGCCAGCAGCTTGGGACAGGGAATCGGTCAGCCCCAGCATTTT. Protein sequence: CASSLGQGIGQPQHF.

V and J are TRBV7-9 and TRBJ1-1, with D hard to call. The CDR3 totals 14 residues. The ends were cut back, 10 bases at V and 0 bases at J, with 15 bases in the middle. Germline CDR1 SEHNR, CDR2 FQNEAQ (reference sequence). CDR3 sequence (DNA): TGTGCCATCCAGAGCAGCGTAATGAACACTGAAGCTTTCTTT. Protein product: CAIQSSVMNTEAFF.

The chain recombines TRBV12-5 with TRBJ2-1; the D gene is possibly TRBD1 (6 bases). In germline, CDR1 is LGHNT, CDR2 FRNRAP. Trimming stripped 6 bases from V and 12 bases from J, with 12 bases between. The CDR3 is made up of 11 amino acids. This CDR3 is CASGQGLGQFF. As DNA, the CDR3 is TGTGCTAGTGGACAGGGTTTAGGGCAGTTCTTC.

This clone was recorded once. V is TRBV2 and J is TRBJ2-7; the D call may be TRBD1 or TRBD2 (6 bases each). This CDR3 has 15 amino acids. The germline V gene encodes CDR1 SNHLY and CDR2 FYNNEI. V lost 2 bases to trimming and J lost 5 bases, with 16 bases between them. CDR3 in amino acids: CASSEMSWGADEQYF. The CDR3 DNA is TGTGCCAGCAGTGAAATGAGTTGGGGGGCCGACGAGCAGTACTTC.

The genes are TRBV7-2 and TRBJ2-6, with TRBD1 matching 7 bases. CDR3 length: 17 amino acids. Germline V gene data show CDR1 as SGHTA and CDR2 as FQGNSA. V shed 9 bases and J 0 bases; nucleotides not matched to a gene: 11. CDR3 coding DNA: TGTGCCAGATCCGGGACAGTGACGACCTCTGGGGCCAACGTCCTGACTTTC. Protein: CARSGTVTTSGANVLTF.

The chain uses TRBV3-1 (or the pseudogene TRBV3-2) and TRBJ1-1; D ambiguous. Germline V gives CDR1 LGHDT, CDR2 YNNKEL (reference sequence). Trimming left V 1 base short and J 4 bases short, with 10 bases between. The CDR3 spans 14 residues. The CDR3 DNA sequence: TGTGCCAGCAGCCAAGGGCGAGTGGGCACTGAAGCTTTCTTT. Amino acid sequence: CASSQGRVGTEAFF.

The rearrangement links TRBV6-2 or TRBV6-3 to TRBJ2-7; 14 positions agree with TRBD2. The CDR3 length is 17 residues. Trimming cost V 2 bases and J 2 bases; bases outside gene matches: 5. CDR1 is MNHEY and CDR2 is SVGEGT in the germline V gene. The DNA for the CDR3 is TGTGCCAGCAGTTACCCCGGGACTAGCGGGAGTCCCTACGAGCAGTACTTC. Its protein product is CASSYPGTSGSPYEQYF.

This rearrangement joins TRBV9 to TRBJ2-7; D gene uncertain. This CDR3 is built from 15 residues. V gave up 0 bases and J gave up 3 bases, with 13 bases separating them. CDR1 is SGDLS, CDR2 YYNGEE, per germline. CDR3: CASSVGSSLIYEQYF. DNA for the CDR3: TGTGCCAGCAGCGTAGGTTCCTCCTTGATCTACGAGCAGTACTTC.